A single sample gave rise to the 20 T cell receptor beta chains below, sequenced in a study of cytotoxic CD8 clonotypes in ibrutinib-treated CLL. Method: immunoSEQ multiplex PCR; TCRdb's copy keeps in-frame clones and lacks some. The top ten clones hold just under 6.5% of a sample with about 300,000 clones, 67% of them seen once. The sample in question was PBMCs, obtained after 36 months of ibrutinib treatment. Receptors originate from a human donor with chronic lymphocytic leukemia.

The gene calls are TRBV9 and TRBJ2-7; 7 bases map to TRBD2. The junction had 9 bases not matched to a gene; V was cut back by 7 bases and J by 5 bases. In germline, CDR1 is SGDLS, CDR2 YYNGEE. This CDR3 comprises 13 residues. This chain's CDR3 is CASAGEWQDEQYF. The CDR3, as DNA: TGTGCCAGCGCGGGAGAATGGCAGGACGAGCAGTACTTC. The whole variable domain, filled in from reference TRBV9 and TRBJ2-7, reads DSGVTQTPKHLITATGQRVTLRCSPRSGDLSVYWYQQSLDQGLQFLIQYYNGEERAKGNILERFSAQQFPDLHSELNLSSLELGDSALYFCASAGEWQDEQYFGPGTRLTVT.

The DNA for the CDR3 is TGTGCCAGCTCACTATATCAAGAGACCCAGTACTTC. Its translation is CASSLYQETQYF. The rearrangement links TRBV18 to TRBJ2-5, with D unclear. Germline V gene lookup returns CDR1 KGHSH and CDR2 LQKENI. V gave up 4 bases and J gave up 2 bases, with 5 bases separating them. This CDR3 region has 12 residues.

The V call is TRBV5-5, the J call TRBJ2-2; D might be TRBD1 (6 bases). The CDR3 spans 16 residues. Germline assignment: CDR1 SGHKS and CDR2 YYEKEE (reference sequence). V was trimmed by 4 bases and J by 3 bases, leaving 16 bases between them. The CDR3 sequence: CASSPTGVLYTGELFF. The CDR3 DNA reads TGTGCCAGCAGCCCGACAGGCGTTCTTTACACCGGGGAGCTGTTTTTT.

This chain uses TRBV4-1 with TRBJ2-7, with 11 bases lining up with TRBD1. Germline CDR1 MGHRA, CDR2 YSYEKL. This CDR3 comprises 16 residues. With 3 bases clipped from V and 5 bases from J, the junction kept 9 bases outside the gene matches. CDR3 sequence (DNA): TGCGCCAGCAGCCACCTCGGACAGGGGGCGAGGGACGAGCAGTACTTC. Translating it yields CASSHLGQGARDEQYF.

The CDR3 loop is CASSLARLAGHTDTQYF. CDR3 bases: TGTGCCAGCAGCTTGGCCAGGCTAGCGGGACACACAGATACGCAGTATTTT. The rearrangement joins TRBV5-6 to TRBJ2-3; 9 positions match TRBD2. Trimming at V came to 0 bases and at J to 2 bases, leaving 7 bases not matched to a gene. Germline V gene lookup returns CDR1 SGHDT and CDR2 YYEEEE. This CDR3 has 17 amino acids.

This clone has just a few counts. The chain joins TRBV11-2 to TRBJ2-3, with D unclear. Germline V gene sequence: CDR1 SGHAT, CDR2 FQNNGV. The V end lost 4 bases, the J end lost 12 bases, and 11 bases lay between the germline ends. This CDR3 spans 11 amino acids. CDR3: CASSYRAVQYF. The DNA for the CDR3 is TGTGCCAGCAGCTACCGGGCCGTACAGTATTTT.

The rearrangement links TRBV2 to TRBJ2-7; 9 bases line up with TRBD2. The CDR3 extends over 14 amino acids. CDR1 SNHLY and CDR2 FYNNEI come from the germline V gene. The trim removed 4 bases at V and 7 bases at J, leaving 8 bases unmatched. In DNA form, the CDR3 reads TGTGCCAGCAGTGGGGATAGCGGGAGCCGAGAGCAGTACTTC. It codes for CASSGDSGSREQYF.

This clone was counted a few times. The chain employs TRBV6-5 and TRBJ1-2; no clear D gene. Trimming removed 2 bases at V and 7 bases at J, with 11 bases between. Looked up from germline, CDR1 is MNHEY and CDR2 is SVGAGI. This CDR3 comprises 13 residues. This CDR3 is CASSYRVSGGYTF. Written as DNA, the CDR3 is TGTGCCAGCAGTTACAGGGTCTCGGGTGGCTACACCTTC.

CDR3 DNA: TGCGCCAGCAGCCAAGTGGAGCTGGGAGAGACCCAGTACTTC. Translating it yields CASSQVELGETQYF. The chain employs TRBV4-1 and TRBJ2-5; D not certain. Germline V gene lookup returns CDR1 MGHRA and CDR2 YSYEKL. Trimming shortened V by 1 base and J by 4 bases, and 10 bases separated the two germline ends. This CDR3 is built from 14 residues.

This rearrangement joins TRBV10-1 to TRBJ2-2; weak D call: TRBD1 (6 bases). Germline lookup yields CDR1 WNHNN and CDR2 SYGVQD (reference sequence). This CDR3 is 13 amino acids long. Trimming removed 8 bases at V and 7 bases at J, with 14 bases between. The DNA of the CDR3 is TGCGCCAGCCCCGTCAAGGACAGCGGGGAGCTGTTTTTT. Translating it yields CASPVKDSGELFF.

The CDR3 DNA reads as TGTGCCAGCAGCGTAGGAGCGGGAGGGATTTACGAGCAGTACTTC. Translated, it gives CASSVGAGGIYEQYF. V gene TRBV9 combines with J gene TRBJ2-7; TRBD2 matches 10 bases. Germline V gene data show CDR1 as SGDLS and CDR2 as YYNGEE. This CDR3 has 15 residues. Unmatched junction bases numbered 4, after V lost 0 bases and J lost 4 bases.

The chain is built from TRBV5-4 and TRBJ1-2; D is undetermined. Germline CDR1 and CDR2: SGHNT and YYREEE (reference sequence). The CDR3 length is 11 residues. The germline V and J ends were trimmed by 5 bases and 9 bases, with 11 bases remaining between them. The CDR3 here is CASSQDLSYTF. As DNA, the CDR3 is TGTGCCAGCAGTCAAGATTTGAGCTACACCTTC.

The chain has TRBV19 and TRBJ2-2, with D hard to call. Trimming removed 4 bases at V and 6 bases at J, with 6 bases between. Germline CDR1 and CDR2: LNHDA and SQIVND (reference sequence). The CDR3 is 12 residues long. The chain's CDR3 is CASSKRSGELFF. The CDR3 nucleotides read TGTGCCAGTAGTAAAAGATCCGGGGAGCTGTTTTTT.

This clone was recorded once. The genes are TRBV4-3 and TRBJ2-4; 8 bases fit TRBD2. This CDR3 has 15 amino acids. The germline gives CDR1 LGHNA, CDR2 YSLEER. V shed 4 bases and J 2 bases; nucleotides not matched to a gene: 4. In nucleotides, the CDR3 is TGCGCCAGCAGCCCGGGAGGGGGGCCCAAAAACATTCAGTACTTC. Its translation: CASSPGGGPKNIQYF.

This clone turned up a few times. CDR3 loop: CASKNTRPGEQYF. CDR3 sequence (DNA): TGTGCCAGTAAGAACACTCGTCCGGGCGAGCAGTACTTC. J is TRBJ2-7 and V is TRBV19; no clear D gene. The V end lost 7 bases, the J end lost 6 bases, and 16 bases lay between the germline ends. CDR3 length equals 13 residues. Germline CDR1 and CDR2: LNHDA and SQIVND (reference sequence).

The chain is built from TRBV5-1 and TRBJ1-6, with D hard to call. V lost 7 bases and J lost 10, with 15 bases in between. Germline assignment: CDR1 SGHRS and CDR2 YFSETQ. There are 13 residues in the CDR3. The CDR3 spells CASGQRPRSPLHF. CDR3 sequence (DNA): TGCGCCAGCGGTCAGAGGCCCCGGTCACCCCTCCACTTT.

The V gene is TRBV19, the J gene TRBJ2-7; 10 positions match TRBD2. V dropped 10 bases and J dropped 5; count of bases not matched to a gene: 11. Germline V lookup: CDR1 LNHDA, CDR2 SQIVND (reference sequence). The length of the CDR3 is 14 residues. The DNA of the CDR3 is TGTGCCACCCGAGCGGGAGGGGGATGGGACGAGCAGTACTTC. Protein: CATRAGGGWDEQYF. Together with reference TRBV19 and TRBJ2-7, the CDR3 gives the full variable domain: DGGITQSPKYLFRKEGQNVTLSCEQNLNHDAMYWYRQDPGQGLRLIYYSQIVNDFQKGDIAEGYSVSREKKESFPLTVTSAQKNPTAFYLCATRAGGGWDEQYFGPGTRLTVT.

This clone has a single count. V usage is TRBV4-1 and J usage is TRBJ2-7; D is possibly TRBD1 (6 bases). Trimming cost V 3 bases and J 0 bases, with 12 bases left between them. This CDR3 has 15 amino acids. Germline CDR1 is MGHRA and CDR2 is YSYEKL. CDR3 DNA sequence: TGCGCCAGCAGCCACCGGGACAACCCCTCCTACGAGCAGTACTTC. Protein: CASSHRDNPSYEQYF.

This chain links TRBV29-1 with TRBJ2-2; tentative D call: TRBD2 (5 bases). The V gene's germline CDR1 is SQVTM and CDR2 ANQGSEA. The CDR3 runs to 15 residues. With 1 base removed from V and 4 bases from J, the gap between germline ends came to 13 bases. The CDR3 region has the DNA TGCAGCGTTGAAGGTATTGAGGGTCCCACCGGGGAGCTGTTTTTT. It encodes CSVEGIEGPTGELFF.

This chain connects TRBV28 to TRBJ2-7, with unresolved D. The germline V gene encodes CDR1 MDHEN and CDR2 SYDVKM. V shed 6 bases and J shed 0 bases, with 9 bases lying between them. The CDR3 length is 13 residues. The CDR3 here is CASRRQASYEQYF. CDR3 DNA sequence: TGTGCCAGCAGGAGGCAGGCCTCCTACGAGCAGTACTTC.